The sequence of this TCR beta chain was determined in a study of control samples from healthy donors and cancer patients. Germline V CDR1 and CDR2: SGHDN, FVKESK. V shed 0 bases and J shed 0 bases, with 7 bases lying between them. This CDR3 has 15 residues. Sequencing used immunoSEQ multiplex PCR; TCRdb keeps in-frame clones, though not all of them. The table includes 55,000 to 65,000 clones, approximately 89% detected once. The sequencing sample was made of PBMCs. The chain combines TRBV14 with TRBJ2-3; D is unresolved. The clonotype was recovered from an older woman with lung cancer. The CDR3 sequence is CASSQDYTSTDTQYF. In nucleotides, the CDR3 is TGTGCCAGCAGCCAAGACTACACCAGCACAGATACGCAGTATTTT.